These 4 T cell receptor beta chains were all obtained from the same sample, sequenced in a study of PD-1 blockade in classical Hodgkin lymphoma. Clones were read by immunoSEQ multiplex PCR, and TCRdb kept only the in-frame ones, dropping some. The table shows about 90,000 clones, with 90% occurring only once. Time point meaning: cycle 4 day 1 (C4D1), after six to seven weeks of nivolumab. Brentuximab vedotin exposure varied among the patients, all of whom had relapsed after autologous stem cell transplantation. Sample: peripheral blood mononuclear cells (PBMCs), taken before the fourth cycle of nivolumab. These receptors originate from a human donor with classical Hodgkin lymphoma.

The chain uses TRBV15 and TRBJ2-7, with TRBD2 matching 7 bases. The germline V gene encodes CDR1 LNHNV and CDR2 YYDKDF (reference sequence). The CDR3 spans 14 residues. Trimming cost V 8 bases and J 12 bases; bases outside gene matches: 19. The DNA for the CDR3 is TGTGCCACCGCGGGAGACACACCCGCCTCGGGTCCGTACTTC. This translates into CATAGDTPASGPYF.

The chain links TRBV4-3 to TRBJ2-5, with D possibly being TRBD2 (5 bases). Per germline, CDR1 LGHNA and CDR2 YSLEER. CDR3 length equals 15 residues. The V and J ends lost 1 base and 5 bases respectively, with 14 bases between them. CDR3 residues: CASSQGLKRGETQYF. CDR3 nucleotide sequence: TGCGCCAGCAGCCAAGGACTTAAGCGAGGGGAGACCCAGTACTTC.

The V gene is TRBV5-4, the J gene TRBJ1-1; D perhaps matches TRBD1 (5 bases). With 4 bases removed from V and 2 bases from J, the gap between germline ends came to 18 bases. CDR3 length: 16 residues. Germline V lookup: CDR1 SGHNT, CDR2 YYREEE (reference sequence). CDR3 sequence reads: CASSTQGALSNTEAFF. In nucleotides, the CDR3 is TGTGCCAGCAGCACCCAGGGTGCCCTCTCCAACACTGAAGCTTTCTTT.

The rearrangement links TRBV9 to TRBJ2-4; the D gene is possibly TRBD2 (5 bases). CDR1 is SGDLS and CDR2 is YYNGEE in the germline V gene. The V end lost 1 base, the J end lost 8 bases, and 16 bases lay between the germline ends. This CDR3 has 15 residues. The chain's CDR3 is CASSVRGNYPDIQYF. CDR3 DNA: TGTGCCAGCAGCGTACGGGGAAACTACCCGGACATTCAGTACTTC.